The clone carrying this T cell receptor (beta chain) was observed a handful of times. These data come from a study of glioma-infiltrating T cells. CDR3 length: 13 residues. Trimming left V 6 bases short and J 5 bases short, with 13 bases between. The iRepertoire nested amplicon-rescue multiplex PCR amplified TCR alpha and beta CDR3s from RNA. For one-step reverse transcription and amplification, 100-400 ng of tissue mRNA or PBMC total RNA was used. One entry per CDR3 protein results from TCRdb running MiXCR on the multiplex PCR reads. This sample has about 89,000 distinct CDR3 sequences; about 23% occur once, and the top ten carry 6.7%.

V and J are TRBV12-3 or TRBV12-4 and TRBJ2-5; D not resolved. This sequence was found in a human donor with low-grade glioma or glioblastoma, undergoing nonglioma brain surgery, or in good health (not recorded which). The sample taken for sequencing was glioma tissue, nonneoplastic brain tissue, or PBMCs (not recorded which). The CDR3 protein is CASSPPGLETQYF. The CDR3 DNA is TGTGCCAGCAGCCCCCCAGGTTTGGAGACCCAGTACTTC.